The rows below give T cell receptor beta chains drawn from one sample of a study of CD8 T cells in Susac syndrome. Each CDR3 protein gets one entry after TCRdb re-called the immunoSEQ multiplex PCR reads with MiXCR. There are about 140,000 distinct CDR3 sequences in the sample; more than 85% occur only once, and about 0.14% lies in the top ten. Sequencing input: CD4+ T cells from PBMCs. Receptors were obtained from a human donor with Susac syndrome. The CDR3 runs from the conserved cysteine through the conserved F or W. D genes are given only for firm matches. Size values are once, few and many counts, or a class for expanded clones, and some rows have none.

CDR3	DNA	size	V	J	D	length
CATSRGPNTRGGYGYTF	TGTGCCACCAGCAGAGGCCCTAACACTCGGGGGGGCTATGGCTACACCTTC	NA	TRBV15	TRBJ1-2	NA	17
CASSQDPEVSGYTF	TGCGCCAGCAGCCAAGATCCAGAAGTGTCTGGCTACACCTTC	NA	TRBV4-1	TRBJ1-2	NA	14
CASSLGGIQYF	TGTGCCAGCAGTTTGGGGGGCATTCAGTACTTC	NA	TRBV12-3/TRBV12-4	TRBJ2-4	NA	11
CASSVGWSETQYF	TGTGCCAGCAGCGTAGGTTGGTCGGAGACCCAGTACTTC	NA	TRBV9	TRBJ2-5	NA	13
CSVELIRATAPGTEAFF	TGCAGCGTTGAATTGATCCGAGCCACGGCGCCTGGCACTGAAGCTTTCTTT	NA	TRBV29-1	TRBJ1-1	NA	17
CASSPGGRRSTGELFF	TGTGCCAGCAGCCCCGGCGGCAGGAGGAGCACCGGGGAGCTGTTTTTT	NA	TRBV5-4	TRBJ2-2	NA	16
CASTPRAGGGNQPQHF	TGTGCCAGCACCCCGAGGGCCGGGGGAGGCAATCAGCCCCAGCATTTT	NA	TRBV2	TRBJ1-5	NA	16
CASSFTSGGKGTQYF	TGTGCCAGCAGCTTTACTAGCGGGGGGAAGGGTACGCAGTATTTT	NA	TRBV6-6	TRBJ2-3	TRBD2	15
CASSQGGAQFVTNEKLFF	TGCGCCAGCAGCCAAGGAGGGGCGCAATTCGTAACTAATGAAAAACTGTTTTTT	NA	TRBV4-1	TRBJ1-4	NA	18
CASSYWSGGLRETQYF	TGTGCCAGCAGTTACTGGAGCGGAGGCCTGAGGGAGACCCAGTACTTC	NA	TRBV6-5	TRBJ2-5	NA	16
CSAGSSYNSPLHF	TGCAGTGCGGGGAGCTCCTATAATTCACCCCTCCACTTT	NA	TRBV20-1	TRBJ1-6	NA	13
CSVDGTRRTDTQYF	TGCAGCGTTGATGGGACTAGACGCACAGATACGCAGTATTTT	NA	TRBV29-1	TRBJ2-3	TRBD2	14
CSSQDQETQYF	TGCAGTTCACAGGACCAAGAGACCCAGTACTTC	NA	TRBV29-1	TRBJ2-5	NA	11
CSASGQLGGTTEAFF	TGCAGTGCCTCGGGACAGCTAGGGGGGACCACTGAAGCTTTCTTT	NA	TRBV20-1	TRBJ1-1	TRBD1	15
CASRSLERETQYF	TGTGCCAGCAGATCCTTGGAGCGAGAGACCCAGTACTTC	NA	TRBV5-6	TRBJ2-5	NA	13
CSALDRGSLFAKNIQYF	TGCAGTGCTCTGGACAGGGGATCCCTGTTCGCCAAAAACATTCAGTACTTC	NA	TRBV20-1	TRBJ2-4	TRBD1	17
CASSFPSFVSGELFF	TGTGCCAGCAGTTTTCCCAGTTTTGTTTCTGGGGAGCTGTTTTTT	once	TRBV28	TRBJ2-2	NA	15
CSARDPGTGSGTQYF	TGCAGTGCTAGAGATCCTGGGACAGGGTCGGGGACCCAGTACTTC	NA	TRBV20-1	TRBJ2-5	TRBD1	15
CASSQVVWVNTGELFF	TGCGCCAGCAGCCAAGTTGTATGGGTAAACACCGGGGAGCTGTTTTTT	NA	TRBV4-3	TRBJ2-2	NA	16
CATSSSGRTGELFF	TGTGCCACCAGTTCGTCAGGGCGGACCGGGGAGCTGTTTTTT	NA	TRBV24-1	TRBJ2-2	NA	14
CSVGLSVREGEQFF	TGCAGCGTTGGTCTAAGTGTTCGGGAAGGTGAGCAGTTCTTC	once	TRBV29-1	TRBJ2-1	NA	14
CASSYSRTYEQYF	TGTGCCAGCAGTTACTCCCGGACCTACGAGCAGTACTTC	NA	TRBV6-6	TRBJ2-7	NA	13
CASRRTSGNIQYF	TGTGCCAGCAGGAGGACTAGCGGAAACATTCAGTACTTC	NA	TRBV12-3/TRBV12-4	TRBJ2-4	TRBD2	13
CASSLGGGGANVLTF	TGTGCCAGCAGCCTAGGGGGGGGTGGGGCCAACGTCCTGACTTTC	NA	TRBV7-3	TRBJ2-6	NA	15
CASSTRREQFF	TGTGCCAGCAGTACCCGTAGGGAGCAGTTCTTC	NA	TRBV28	TRBJ2-1	NA	11
CASSAQGAGNSPLHF	TGTGCCAGCAGTGCCCAGGGGGCGGGAAATTCACCCCTCCACTTT	NA	TRBV6-5	TRBJ1-6	TRBD1	15
CASSQEPPGAFF	TGTGCCAGCAGCCAAGAACCTCCGGGGGCTTTCTTT	NA	TRBV3-1	TRBJ1-1	NA	12
CAIRAQGAGEQYF	TGTGCCATCAGAGCACAGGGGGCGGGCGAGCAGTACTTC	NA	TRBV10-3	TRBJ2-7	TRBD1	13
CASSYRSTEAFF	TGTGCCAGCAGCTACAGGAGTACTGAAGCTTTCTTT	NA	TRBV7-2	TRBJ1-1	NA	12
CASSPRPEIQETQYF	TGTGCCAGCTCACCACGGCCGGAGATTCAAGAGACCCAGTACTTC	once	TRBV18	TRBJ2-5	NA	15
CASSHGGRETQYF	TGTGCCAGCAGTCACGGGGGCCGAGAGACCCAGTACTTC	few	TRBV12-3/TRBV12-4	TRBJ2-5	NA	13
CAWSQSEAFF	TGTGCCTGGAGTCAGTCTGAAGCTTTCTTT	NA	TRBV30	TRBJ1-1	NA	10
CSVRQGAGETQYF	TGCAGCGTAAGACAGGGGGCCGGGGAGACCCAGTACTTC	NA	TRBV29-1	TRBJ2-5	TRBD1	13
CASSQARSETAFF	TGTGCCAGCAGCCAAGCAAGATCGGAAACGGCTTTCTTT	NA	TRBV3-1	TRBJ1-1	NA	13
CASSLEVISRYGYTF	TGTGCCAGCAGCTTAGAGGTTATATCTCGCTATGGCTACACCTTC	NA	TRBV7-2	TRBJ1-2	NA	15
CASAASSGEGYTF	TGTGCCAGCGCGGCGAGTAGCGGGGAGGGCTACACCTTC	NA	TRBV9	TRBJ1-2	NA	13
CASMGGGGYGYTF	TGTGCCAGCATGGGCGGAGGGGGCTATGGCTACACCTTC	NA	TRBV6-5	TRBJ1-2	NA	13
CASSPRTAQYF	TGTGCCAGCAGTCCCCGAACCGCGCAGTATTTT	NA	TRBV2	TRBJ2-3	NA	11
CASSVEDRSYEQYF	TGTGCCAGCAGCGTAGAGGACAGGTCCTACGAGCAGTACTTC	NA	TRBV9	TRBJ2-7	TRBD1	14
CAISAQSGANVLTF	TGTGCCATCAGTGCTCAATCTGGGGCCAACGTCCTGACTTTC	NA	TRBV10-3	TRBJ2-6	NA	14
CSASSEDTQYF	TGCAGTGCTAGCAGCGAAGATACGCAGTATTTT	NA	TRBV20-1	TRBJ2-3	NA	11